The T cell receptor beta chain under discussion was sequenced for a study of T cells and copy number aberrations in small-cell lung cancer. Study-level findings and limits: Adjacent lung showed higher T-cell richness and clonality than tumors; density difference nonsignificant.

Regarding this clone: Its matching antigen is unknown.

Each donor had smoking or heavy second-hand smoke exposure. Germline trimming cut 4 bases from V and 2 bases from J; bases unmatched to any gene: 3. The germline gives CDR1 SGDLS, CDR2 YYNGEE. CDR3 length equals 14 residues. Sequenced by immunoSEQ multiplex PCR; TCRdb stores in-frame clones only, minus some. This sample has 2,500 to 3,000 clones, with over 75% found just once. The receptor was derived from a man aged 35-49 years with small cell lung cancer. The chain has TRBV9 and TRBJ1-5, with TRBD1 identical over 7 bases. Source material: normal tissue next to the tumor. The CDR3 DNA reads TGTGCCAGCAGCCCCCAGGGGGGCAATCAGCCCCAGCATTTT. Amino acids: CASSPQGGNQPQHF.